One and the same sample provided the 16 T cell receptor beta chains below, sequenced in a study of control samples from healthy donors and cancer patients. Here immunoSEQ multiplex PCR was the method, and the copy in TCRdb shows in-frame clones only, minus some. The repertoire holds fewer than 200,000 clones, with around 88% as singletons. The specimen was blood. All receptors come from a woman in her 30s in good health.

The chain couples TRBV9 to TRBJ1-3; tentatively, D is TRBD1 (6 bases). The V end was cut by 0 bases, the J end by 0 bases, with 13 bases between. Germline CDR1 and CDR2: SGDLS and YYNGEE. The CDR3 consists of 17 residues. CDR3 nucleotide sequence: TGTGCCAGCAGCGTAGAGACAGGTCGGCGCTCTGGAAACACCATATATTTT. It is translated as CASSVETGRRSGNTIYF.

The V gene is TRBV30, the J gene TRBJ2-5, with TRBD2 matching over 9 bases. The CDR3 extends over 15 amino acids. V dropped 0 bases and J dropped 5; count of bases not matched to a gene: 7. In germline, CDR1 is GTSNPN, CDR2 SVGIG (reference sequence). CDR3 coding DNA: TGTGCCTGGAGTGTTTGGCGGGGGGGCCTGGAGACCCAGTACTTC. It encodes CAWSVWRGGLETQYF.

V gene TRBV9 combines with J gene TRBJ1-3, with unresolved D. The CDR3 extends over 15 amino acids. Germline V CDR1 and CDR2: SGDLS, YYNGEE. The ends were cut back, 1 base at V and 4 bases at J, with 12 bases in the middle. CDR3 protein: CASSVSGGRGNTIYF. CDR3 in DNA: TGTGCCAGCAGCGTATCGGGAGGCAGGGGAAACACCATATATTTT.

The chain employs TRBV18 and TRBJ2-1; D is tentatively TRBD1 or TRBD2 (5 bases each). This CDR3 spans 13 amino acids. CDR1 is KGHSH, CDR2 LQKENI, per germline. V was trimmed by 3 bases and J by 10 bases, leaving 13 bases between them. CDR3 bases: TGTGCCAGCTCACCCGCGACCCGGGGCGAGCAGTTCTTC. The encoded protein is CASSPATRGEQFF.

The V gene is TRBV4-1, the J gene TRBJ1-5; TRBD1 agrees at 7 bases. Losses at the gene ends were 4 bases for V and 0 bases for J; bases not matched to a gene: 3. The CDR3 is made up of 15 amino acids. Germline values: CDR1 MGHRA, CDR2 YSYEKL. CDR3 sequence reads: CASSPGQASNQPQHF. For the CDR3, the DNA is TGCGCCAGCAGCCCAGGACAGGCTAGCAATCAGCCCCAGCATTTT.

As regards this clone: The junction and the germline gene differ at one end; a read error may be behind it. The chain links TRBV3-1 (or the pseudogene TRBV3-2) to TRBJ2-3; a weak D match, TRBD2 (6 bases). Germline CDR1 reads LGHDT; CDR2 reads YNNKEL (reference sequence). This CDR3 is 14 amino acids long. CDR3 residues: CASSQAWRGDTQYF. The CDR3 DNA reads TGTGCCAGCAGTCAAGCCTGGCGGGGAGATACGCAGTATTTT.

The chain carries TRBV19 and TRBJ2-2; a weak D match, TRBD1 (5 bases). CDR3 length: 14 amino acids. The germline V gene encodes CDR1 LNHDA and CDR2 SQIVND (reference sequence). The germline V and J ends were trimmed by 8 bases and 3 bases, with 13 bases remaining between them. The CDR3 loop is CASVRGEYTGELFF. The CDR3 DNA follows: TGTGCCAGTGTAAGGGGCGAGTACACCGGGGAGCTGTTTTTT.

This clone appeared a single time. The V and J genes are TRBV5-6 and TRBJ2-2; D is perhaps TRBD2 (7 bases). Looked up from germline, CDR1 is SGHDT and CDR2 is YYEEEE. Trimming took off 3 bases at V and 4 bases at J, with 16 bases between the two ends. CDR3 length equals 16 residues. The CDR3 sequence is CASSWGLQGSTGELFF. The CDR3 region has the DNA TGTGCCAGCAGCTGGGGACTACAGGGATCCACCGGGGAGCTGTTTTTT.

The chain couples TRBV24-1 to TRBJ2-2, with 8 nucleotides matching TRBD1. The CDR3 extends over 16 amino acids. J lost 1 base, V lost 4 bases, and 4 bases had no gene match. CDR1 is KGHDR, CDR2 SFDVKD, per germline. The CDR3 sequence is CATSDPDRVNTGELFF. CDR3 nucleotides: TGTGCCACCAGTGACCCGGACAGGGTGAACACCGGGGAGCTGTTTTTT.

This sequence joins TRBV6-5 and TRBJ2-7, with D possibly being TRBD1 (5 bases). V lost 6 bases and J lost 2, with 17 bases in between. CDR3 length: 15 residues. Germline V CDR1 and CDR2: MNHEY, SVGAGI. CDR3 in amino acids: CASSPDGQHPYEQYV. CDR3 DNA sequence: TGTGCCAGCAGCCCCGACGGACAACATCCCTACGAGCAGTACGTC.

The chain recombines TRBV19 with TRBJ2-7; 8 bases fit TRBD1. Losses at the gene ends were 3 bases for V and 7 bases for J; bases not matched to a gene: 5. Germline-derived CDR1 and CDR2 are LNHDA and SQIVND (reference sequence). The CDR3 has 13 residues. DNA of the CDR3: TGTGCCAGTAGTATCGTGACAGGGGATGAGCAGTACTTC. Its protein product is CASSIVTGDEQYF.

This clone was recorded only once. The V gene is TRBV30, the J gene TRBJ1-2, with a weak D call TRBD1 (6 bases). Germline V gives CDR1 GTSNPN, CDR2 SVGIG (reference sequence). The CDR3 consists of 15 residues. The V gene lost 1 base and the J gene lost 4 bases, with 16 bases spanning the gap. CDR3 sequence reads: CAWSEDSLLAYGYTF. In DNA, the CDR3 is TGTGCCTGGAGTGAGGACAGTCTTTTGGCCTATGGCTACACCTTC.

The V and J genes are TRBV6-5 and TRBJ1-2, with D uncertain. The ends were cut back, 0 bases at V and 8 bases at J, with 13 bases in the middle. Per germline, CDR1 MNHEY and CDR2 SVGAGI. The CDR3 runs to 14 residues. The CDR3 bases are TGTGCCAGCAGTTACTCGAGGGCGGTTGGAGGCTACACCTTC. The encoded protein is CASSYSRAVGGYTF.

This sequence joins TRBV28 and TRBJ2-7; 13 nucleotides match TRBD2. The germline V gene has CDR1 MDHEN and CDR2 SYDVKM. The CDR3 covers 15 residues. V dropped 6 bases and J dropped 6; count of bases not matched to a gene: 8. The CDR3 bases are TGTGCCAGCAGGACTAGCGGGGGGAGATACGTCGAGCAGTACTTC. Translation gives CASRTSGGRYVEQYF.

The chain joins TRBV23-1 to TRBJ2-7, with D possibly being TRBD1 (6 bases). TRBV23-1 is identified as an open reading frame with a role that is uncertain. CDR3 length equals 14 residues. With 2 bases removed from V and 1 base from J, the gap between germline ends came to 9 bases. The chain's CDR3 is CASSQKDSSYEQYV. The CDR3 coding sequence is TGCGCCAGCAGTCAAAAGGACAGTTCCTACGAGCAGTACGTC.

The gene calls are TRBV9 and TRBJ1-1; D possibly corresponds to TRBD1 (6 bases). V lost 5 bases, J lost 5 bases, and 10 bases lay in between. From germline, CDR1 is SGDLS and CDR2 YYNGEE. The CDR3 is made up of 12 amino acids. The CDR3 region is CASSRGGTEAFF. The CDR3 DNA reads TGTGCCAGCAGTAGGGGGGGAACTGAAGCTTTCTTT.